The rows below give T cell receptor beta chains drawn from one sample of a study of blood T cell repertoires in COVID-19. The protocol was immunoSEQ multiplex PCR, while the TCRdb copy is restricted to in-frame clones and leaves out a portion. The repertoire holds some 100,000 clones, with approximately 92% as singletons. The sequencing sample was made of peripheral blood. These receptors were obtained from a woman older than 75 with active COVID-19. Both conserved end residues are part of each CDR3. Each record gives: clone size, V gene, CDR3 protein. The size field is filled for only some rows; it gives once, few, many or a size class.

. | TRBV5-4 | CASSLGGGVPETQYF
. | TRBV20-1 | CSASGTGGKLSTEAFF
. | TRBV20-1 | CSAYRDNEQFF
. | TRBV7-3 | CASSQTGLDTGELFF
. | TRBV7-2 | CASSQTGGLGNSPLHF
. | TRBV4-2 | CASSQTTGLDEKLFF
. | TRBV7-9 | CASSLVADSGYTF
. | TRBV11-1 | CASSYGISGNTIYF
. | TRBV6-2/TRBV6-3 | CASSYTRPQSENIQYF
. | TRBV5-4 | CASSVGLAGGIEDTQYF
. | TRBV12-3/TRBV12-4 | CASSLTGGGLFF
. | TRBV4-2 | CASSHGDNTNSPLHF
. | TRBV15 | CATSRASEVGYTF
. | TRBV28 | CASKGGLGTEAFF
. | TRBV15 | CATSALKGDSDQPQHF
once | TRBV30 | CAWSQQGASRRYGYTF
. | TRBV11-3 | CASSARQGDTGELFF
once | TRBV28 | CASSRLYGYTF
. | TRBV6-4 | CASSEEAGIIQYF
. | TRBV5-6 | CASSFRTGHQETQYF
. | TRBV27 | CASSLLGKNTEAFF
. | TRBV10-3 | CAISGTSGRQETQYF
. | TRBV7-3 | CASSLGTSVGDTQYF
once | TRBV10-3 | CAISEVGGATYNSPLHF
. | TRBV3-1/TRBV3-2 | CASSHGASGNEQFF
. | TRBV7-2 | CASSYPKLGYTF
few | TRBV28 | CASGGGRANEQFF
. | TRBV28 | CASSIPFGYNQPQHF
. | TRBV9 | CASSAAPGGIYEQYF
. | TRBV11-1 | CASSLRRDRAGELFF
. | TRBV20-1 | CSASGTGSTDTQYF
. | TRBV10-3 | CAISLSGTEAFF
. | TRBV5-1 | CASSPPLAGATDTQYF
few | TRBV27 | CASSPRDSNQPQHF
once | TRBV6-1 | CASSEVGLAGAHNEQFF
. | TRBV6-5 | CASYQRTYEQYF
once | TRBV5-4 | CASSSGGRIGGELFF
. | TRBV6-5 | CASSYRTGLYEQYF
few | TRBV7-3 | CASSLSRDTGELFF
. | TRBV28 | CASSFIRGQRWDTEAFF
. | TRBV7-3 | CASSLGRAQETQYF
. | TRBV29-1 | CSVEGQGGGTQYF
. | TRBV9 | CASSGSLAGGPGDTQYF
. | TRBV11-1 | CASSQGTGGNTEAFF
. | TRBV18 | CATSSGYSNQPQHF
. | TRBV15 | CATSRDQGPSGANVLTF
. | TRBV7-3 | CASSPRTLSTDTQYF
. | TRBV28 | CASRPGHRDSPLHF
. | TRBV9 | CASSFGTSGADTQYF
. | TRBV27 | CASTPGEKNTEAFF
. | TRBV6-4 | CASSDSFRSSYNEQFF
once | TRBV15 | CATSRDGETGIFYGYTF
. | TRBV5-6 | CASSQIRTGFSYEQYF
. | TRBV2 | CASRLAGGSTGELFF